This TCR beta chain was profiled in a study of graft-versus-host responses after intestinal transplantation. The wider study: For approximately three years after anti-thymocyte globulin induction, all recipients took tacrolimus and steroids.

V gave up 4 bases and J gave up 1 base, with 16 bases separating them. Germline V CDR1 and CDR2: MNHEY, SVGAGI. The CDR3 covers 16 residues. This clone was counted between two and nine times. What it recognizes is unknown. Measured with immunoSEQ multiplex PCR; TCRdb has only the in-frame clones, and not every one. The sample shows 85,000 to 90,000 clones, 80% to 85% of them seen only once. The receptor comes from a human donor who received an intestinal transplant. Sequenced material: unstimulated CD8+ T cells sorted from spleen or lymph node cells, taken before intestinal transplant. The V and J genes are TRBV6-5 and TRBJ2-5; D is uncertain. CDR3 in DNA: TGTGCCAGCAGTTTATCGGGTTTGGGCGTCCAAGAGACCCAGTACTTC. This sequence encodes CASSLSGLGVQETQYF.